The 25 T cell receptor beta chains below come from one sample, sequenced in a study of cytomegalovirus exposure and HLA in healthy donors. PCR amplification relied on 60 Vbeta primers (plus 13 Jbeta primers). TCRdb's table, derived via immunoSEQ multiplex PCR, lists solely in-frame clones and lacks some. The data show 95,000 to 150,000 clones, approximately 67% seen once. The sample was PBMCs. Receptor source: a man younger than 35 in good health and CMV-seronegative.

The rearrangement joins TRBV30 to TRBJ1-1; possible D gene TRBD1, 5 bases. The V gene's germline CDR1 is GTSNPN and CDR2 SVGIG (reference sequence). The ends were cut back, 4 bases at V and 3 bases at J, with 21 bases in the middle. CDR3 size: 16 residues. CDR3 coding DNA: TGTGCCTGGATCACCGGCCAGGGACTAAGGCACACTGAAGCTTTCTTT. This codes for CAWITGQGLRHTEAFF.

This clone has just a few counts. The rearrangement joins TRBV28 to TRBJ1-1; the D gene is possibly TRBD1 (5 bases). The V gene's germline CDR1 is MDHEN and CDR2 SYDVKM. With 10 bases removed from V and 5 bases from J, the gap between germline ends came to 11 bases. This CDR3 comprises 11 residues. The CDR3 loop reads CATIGGTEAFF. The CDR3 DNA follows: TGTGCCACCATCGGGGGGACTGAAGCTTTCTTT.

The rearrangement joins TRBV6-1 to TRBJ1-5; TRBD1 matches at 9 bases. The CDR3 sequence is 16 residues long. V shed 0 bases and J 6 bases; nucleotides not matched to a gene: 6. Germline loops: CDR1 MNHNS, CDR2 SASEGT. This chain's CDR3 is CASSEAFGQGRQPQHF. Written as DNA, the CDR3 is TGTGCCAGCAGTGAAGCTTTTGGACAGGGGCGTCAGCCCCAGCATTTT.

The V and J genes are TRBV2 and TRBJ2-1; 11 nucleotides align to TRBD2. The junction had 5 bases not matched to a gene; V was cut back by 6 bases and J by 4 bases. The germline V gene has CDR1 SNHLY and CDR2 FYNNEI. This CDR3 comprises 15 residues. The CDR3: CASSEGLAEYNEQFF. CDR3 nucleotides: TGTGCCAGCAGCGAGGGACTAGCGGAGTACAATGAGCAGTTCTTC.

This sequence joins TRBV28 and TRBJ1-1; 7 bases align to TRBD1. Germline CDR1 reads MDHEN; CDR2 reads SYDVKM. With V trimmed by 5 bases and J by 0 bases, 12 bases remained unmatched. CDR3 length equals 17 residues. CDR3 protein: CASSGNRGQSMNTEAFF. The CDR3 bases are TGTGCCAGCAGTGGCAACAGGGGACAGTCTATGAACACTGAAGCTTTCTTT. Based on the CDR3 plus reference TRBV28 and TRBJ1-1, the full variable domain is DVKVTQSSRYLVKRTGEKVFLECVQDMDHENMFWYRQDPGLGLRLIYFSYDVKMKEKGDIPEGYSVSREKKERFSLILESASTNQTSMYLCASSGNRGQSMNTEAFFGQGTRLTVV.

The J gene is TRBJ1-5, the V gene TRBV2; 8 bases are a match to TRBD1. The germline V gene encodes CDR1 SNHLY and CDR2 FYNNEI. The CDR3 contains 16 residues. V gave up 8 bases and J gave up 7 bases; unmatched junction bases: 16. CDR3 protein: CASRPIGAGGLQPQHF. The CDR3 coding sequence is TGTGCCAGCCGCCCCATCGGGGCAGGGGGCTTGCAGCCCCAGCATTTT. The full variable domain, with the rest looked up from reference TRBV2 and TRBJ1-5, is EPEVTQTPSHQVTQMGQEVILRCVPISNHLYFYWYRQILGQKVEFLVSFYNNEISEKSEIFDDQFSVERPDGSNFTLKIRSTKLEDSAMYFCASRPIGAGGLQPQHFGDGTRLSIL.

This clone has only a few counts. V and J are TRBV19 and TRBJ1-4, with TRBD1 matching 12 bases. CDR1 is LNHDA and CDR2 is SQIVND in the germline V gene (reference sequence). The length of the CDR3 is 13 residues. V trimming: 8 bases; J trimming: 7 bases; junction bases outside the gene matches: 2. The CDR3 sequence: CASWDRGLEKLFF. The CDR3 DNA follows: TGTGCCAGTTGGGACAGGGGGCTTGAAAAACTGTTTTTT.

The chain couples TRBV19 to TRBJ2-1; D ambiguous. Germline CDR1 LNHDA, CDR2 SQIVND (reference sequence). Between the trimmed V and J ends, which lost 5 bases and 10 bases, there was a span of 24 bases. The CDR3 covers 16 residues. CDR3 nucleotide sequence: TGTGCCAGTAGTCTTTCAGCAGGTCCGCCTCAGCAGGAGCAGTTCTTC. Protein: CASSLSAGPPQQEQFF.

A few counts support this clone. The chain recombines TRBV28 with TRBJ1-5, with D uncertain. The V and J ends lost 3 bases and 6 bases respectively, with 6 bases between them. The CDR3 consists of 12 residues. Looked up from germline, CDR1 is MDHEN and CDR2 is SYDVKM. CDR3: CASSFPGQPQHF. The DNA of the CDR3 is TGTGCCAGCAGTTTCCCCGGTCAGCCCCAGCATTTT.

CDR3 protein: CASSKTSGGGAQINEQFF. CDR3 sequence (DNA): TGTGCCAGCTCAAAAACATCCGGCGGGGGGGCCCAAATCAATGAGCAGTTCTTC. The rearrangement links TRBV18 to TRBJ2-1, with TRBD2 matching 9 bases. CDR1 KGHSH and CDR2 LQKENI come from the germline V gene. Germline trimming cut 5 bases from V and 6 bases from J; bases unmatched to any gene: 17. The CDR3 consists of 18 residues.

This chain joins TRBV6-5 and TRBJ1-1; D possibly corresponds to TRBD1 (5 bases). The CDR3 spans 12 residues. The V gene lost 6 bases and the J gene lost 4 bases, with 9 bases spanning the gap. Germline V gene lookup returns CDR1 MNHEY and CDR2 SVGAGI. The CDR3 here is CASSPGGTEAFF. In DNA, the CDR3 is TGTGCCAGCAGCCCGGGGGGCACTGAAGCTTTCTTT.

This chain connects TRBV7-8 to TRBJ1-5; TRBD1 might be the D (5 bases). This CDR3 has 14 residues. V lost 5 bases and J lost 6, with 14 bases in between. Germline V gene sequence: CDR1 SGHVS, CDR2 FQNEAQ. The CDR3 sequence is CASSLREGRQPQHF. The CDR3 DNA reads as TGTGCCAGCAGCCTGCGGGAGGGGCGTCAGCCCCAGCATTTT.

Of note for this clone: The junction departs from germline at one end; a sequencing error may be responsible. The chain couples TRBV9 to TRBJ2-1; D is possibly TRBD1 or TRBD2 (5 bases each). CDR1 is SGDLS, CDR2 YYNGEE, per germline. The CDR3 contains 15 residues. The CDR3 reads CSSSGHRGINNEQFF. CDR3 DNA sequence: TGTTCCAGCAGCGGACACCGGGGAATCAACAATGAGCAGTTCTTC.

The chain recombines TRBV6-4 with TRBJ1-5, with a tentative D call TRBD1 (5 bases). Germline V CDR1 and CDR2: MRHNA, SNTAGT. Between the trimmed V and J ends, which lost 5 bases and 4 bases, there was a span of 9 bases. CDR3 length: 13 residues. The CDR3 spells CASSLNRNQPQHF. The CDR3 DNA reads TGTGCCAGCAGTCTGAACAGGAATCAGCCCCAGCATTTT.

This chain connects TRBV19 to TRBJ2-7; D may be TRBD2 (6 bases). The CDR3 totals 17 residues. The V gene's germline CDR1 is LNHDA and CDR2 SQIVND (reference sequence). The V gene lost 1 base and the J gene lost 0 bases, with 16 bases spanning the gap. The CDR3 DNA follows: TGTGCCAGTAGTATAGTGGTTGGGCGGGGAGCCTCCTACGAGCAGTACTTC. Protein sequence: CASSIVVGRGASYEQYF. Supplemented by reference TRBV19 and TRBJ2-7, the full variable domain reads DGGITQSPKYLFRKEGQNVTLSCEQNLNHDAMYWYRQDPGQGLRLIYYSQIVNDFQKGDIAEGYSVSREKKESFPLTVTSAQKNPTAFYLCASSIVVGRGASYEQYFGPGTRLTVT.

The gene calls are TRBV5-1 and TRBJ2-1; 9 positions agree with TRBD2. CDR3 length: 13 amino acids. Unmatched junction bases numbered 5, after V lost 4 bases and J lost 9 bases. Germline CDR1 is SGHRS and CDR2 is YFSETQ. CDR3 DNA sequence: TGCGCCAGCAGCGTTAGCGGGAGTGGTGAGCAGTTCTTC. Translating gives CASSVSGSGEQFF.

This chain joins TRBV7-9 and TRBJ1-2; TRBD1 aligns across 7 bases. Germline V lookup: CDR1 SEHNR, CDR2 FQNEAQ (reference sequence). After removal of 0 bases from V and 4 bases from J, the junction contained 5 bases not matched to a gene. There are 15 residues in the CDR3. CDR3 sequence (DNA): TGTGCCAGCAGCTTAGCGGCAGGGGGATCCTATGGCTACACCTTC. As protein: CASSLAAGGSYGYTF.

The chain couples TRBV19 to TRBJ2-1, with D unresolved. V was clipped by 8 bases and J by 2 bases, with 19 bases between them. This CDR3 spans 16 amino acids. CDR1 is LNHDA and CDR2 is SQIVND in the germline V gene (reference sequence). CDR3 loop: CASSMERGFTYNEQFF. The CDR3 region has the DNA TGTGCCAGTTCGATGGAGCGTGGATTTACCTACAATGAGCAGTTCTTC.

V usage is TRBV5-1 and J usage is TRBJ2-2, with TRBD1 matching over 9 bases. Trimming at V came to 5 bases and at J to 5 bases, leaving 7 bases not matched to a gene. Germline CDR1 SGHRS, CDR2 YFSETQ. The length of the CDR3 is 15 residues. The CDR3 DNA reads TGCGCCAGCAGTTCCACAGGGGGCGCTACCGGGGAGCTGTTTTTT. Protein sequence: CASSSTGGATGELFF.

The chain joins TRBV5-1 to TRBJ2-2; TRBD1 aligns across 8 bases. V trimming: 0 bases; J trimming: 5 bases; junction bases outside the gene matches: 9. The CDR3 loop spans 17 amino acids. Germline CDR1 is SGHRS and CDR2 is YFSETQ. The CDR3 sequence: CASSLEARGRRTGELFF. The CDR3 DNA reads as TGCGCCAGCAGCTTGGAGGCCAGGGGGCGCAGGACCGGGGAGCTGTTTTTT.

The CDR3 here is CASSQPWRQGGTDTQYF. The CDR3 nucleotides read TGCGCCAGCAGCCAACCGTGGAGACAGGGGGGCACAGATACGCAGTATTTT. The rearrangement uses TRBV4-1 and TRBJ2-3; 9 bases line up with TRBD1. The CDR3 covers 17 residues. Trimming removed 2 bases from V and 1 base from J; junction bases left unmatched: 7. Germline CDR1 is MGHRA and CDR2 is YSYEKL.

The V gene is TRBV5-1, the J gene TRBJ1-3; possibly TRBD1 for D (6 bases). The germline gives CDR1 SGHRS, CDR2 YFSETQ. Trimming shortened V by 4 bases and J by 0 bases, and 14 bases separated the two germline ends. The CDR3 consists of 16 residues. CDR3 region: CASSPGAGISGNTIYF. CDR3 coding DNA: TGCGCCAGCAGCCCAGGGGCAGGAATCTCTGGAAACACCATATATTTT.

This clone was recorded a few times. The genes are TRBV7-9 and TRBJ2-2; the match to TRBD1 covers 7 bases. The length of the CDR3 is 14 residues. CDR1 and CDR2 from the germline V gene are SEHNR and FQNEAQ (reference sequence). V dropped 5 bases and J dropped 3; count of bases not matched to a gene: 3. CDR3 nucleotide sequence: TGTGCCAGCAGCAGGGGGCGGGACACCGGGGAGCTGTTTTTT. Translating it yields CASSRGRDTGELFF.

The J gene is TRBJ2-1, the V gene TRBV19, with a tentative D call TRBD1 (7 bases). This CDR3 comprises 14 residues. CDR1 LNHDA and CDR2 SQIVND come from the germline V gene (reference sequence). Trimming stripped 6 bases from V and 4 bases from J, with 13 bases between. Here the CDR3 DNA reads TGTGCCAGTAGGGAGGGGGCCCGTTACAATGAGCAGTTCTTC. It specifies CASREGARYNEQFF.

This chain connects TRBV19 to TRBJ2-1, with D tentatively TRBD2 (5 bases). The germline V gene encodes CDR1 LNHDA and CDR2 SQIVND (reference sequence). The CDR3 consists of 14 residues. Trimming removed 3 bases at V and 7 bases at J, with 13 bases between. The CDR3 DNA is TGTGCCAGTAGTATTTGGCTAGCTGAGAATGAGCAGTTCTTC. Translated, it gives CASSIWLAENEQFF.